A selection of T cell receptor beta chains follows, all from one sample in a study of control samples from healthy donors and cancer patients. Generated by immunoSEQ multiplex PCR, the TCRdb table keeps only in-frame clones and is missing some. The sample lists around 140,000 clones; around 92% were seen once. The sequencing input was PBMCs. Receptor source: a man aged 50-60 years with head and neck cancer. Each CDR3 is given with its conserved first and last residue. The order of the fields is D gene, V gene, J gene, clone size, CDR3 DNA, CDR3 protein. D genes are given only for firm matches. Clone size appears in some rows only: once, few, many, or a class for an expanded clone.

TRBD1	TRBV27	TRBJ2-7	.	TGTGCCAGCAGTTTACGGGACAGGGTGGGCGAGCAGTACTTC	CASSLRDRVGEQYF
.	TRBV4-1	TRBJ1-3	.	TGCGCCAGCAGCCAAGGGGCTACACCTTACTCTGGAAACACCATATATTTT	CASSQGATPYSGNTIYF
.	TRBV5-6	TRBJ2-7	.	TGTGCCAGCAGCTTGACCAGCTCCTACGAGCAGTACTTC	CASSLTSSYEQYF
.	TRBV11-2	TRBJ2-3	.	TGTGCCAGCAGCCGACGGGTTAAGGGACAAGATACGCAGTATTTT	CASSRRVKGQDTQYF
.	TRBV5-1	TRBJ1-1	.	TGCGCCAGCAGCTTGGTGGCGGTTGGGAACACTGAAGCTTTCTTT	CASSLVAVGNTEAFF
TRBD1	TRBV29-1	TRBJ2-1	.	TGCAGCATCGATCAGGGGGCAGGGTACAATGAGCAGTTCTTC	CSIDQGAGYNEQFF
.	TRBV19	TRBJ1-5	.	TGTGCCAGTAGTATAGTTGAAGGGGAGGGTCAGCCCCAGCATTTT	CASSIVEGEGQPQHF
TRBD2	TRBV7-2	TRBJ2-5	few	TGTGCCAGCAGCTTAAGCCTAGCGGGGGAGACCCAGTACTTC	CASSLSLAGETQYF
TRBD1	TRBV5-1	TRBJ1-4	.	TGCGCCAGCAGCCCGGGCGGGACAGGGTATGAAAAACTGTTTTTT	CASSPGGTGYEKLFF
TRBD1	TRBV6-5	TRBJ1-1	.	TGTGCCAGCAGGCGACAGGGCTTGAACACTGAAGCTTTCTTT	CASRRQGLNTEAFF
TRBD1	TRBV6-5	TRBJ1-6	.	TGTGCCAGCAGTCCCGGACAGGTTCTACCCCTCCACTTT	CASSPGQVLPLHF
.	TRBV10-3	TRBJ1-3	.	TGTGCCATCAGTGACTCGGCCCCAGGGGTTGCTGGAAACACCATATATTTT	CAISDSAPGVAGNTIYF
TRBD2	TRBV3-1/TRBV3-2	TRBJ2-7	.	TGTGCCAGCAGATCTAGCGGGGGAACCTACGAGCAGTACTTC	CASRSSGGTYEQYF
.	TRBV20-1	TRBJ1-2	.	TGCAGTGCCACATCTAACTATGGCTACACCTTC	CSATSNYGYTF
.	TRBV30	TRBJ2-7	.	TGTGCCTGCGGGGCGAGCTCCTACGAGCAGTACTTC	CACGASSYEQYF
.	TRBV7-2	TRBJ1-5	.	TGTGCCAGCAGCTTAGGTATCGGGCTGAATCAGCCCCAGCATTTT	CASSLGIGLNQPQHF